This T cell receptor beta chain was captured by sequencing in a study of cytomegalovirus exposure and HLA in healthy donors (dated by TCRdb to about 2017). About the full investigation: In an earlier analysis of 450 to 750 of the donors, around 290 Gb of sequence data and 90 million to 120 million unique TCR beta sequences from some 170 million T cells were reported. An early release that covered roughly 600 HLA-typed donors contained around 300 gigabases of sequencing data and about 93 million unique TCR sequences. Of the 398 genotyped donors, around 81% fell in the genetic ancestry cluster associated with self-reported Caucasian donors. The study aimed to test whether signatures of past pathogen exposure could be identified by cataloging public T cell receptors. Using immunosequencing, the study profiled T cell repertoires from 666 subjects and related those repertoires to cytomegalovirus serostatus. Besides the first cohort of around 700 subjects, a separate validation cohort made up of 120 different subjects was used. To predict cytomegalovirus infection status, the study brought together high-throughput TCR immunosequencing, statistical association of individual TCRs with disease status, and machine learning. In a later analysis, previously published TCR beta repertoires from fewer than 750 donors were re-analyzed and high-resolution HLA genotyping was added so that TCR occurrence patterns could be studied. Rather than using new phenotypic data, the later analysis identified candidate immune exposures from TCR beta sequences and from how often those sequences occurred across donors. An earlier analysis of 587 of the donors used high-throughput TCR beta sequencing to judge whether each TCR beta V gene segment behaved as functional or pseudogenic. Donor age, sex, ethnicity and CMV serostatus were compiled alongside the repertoire data. A later genetic analysis took genome-wide SNP genotypes for about 55% of the 666 donors and used that subset as a discovery cohort. Every repertoire in the discovery cohort had been generated on one and the same sequencing platform. HLA typing included class I and class II loci at four-digit resolution. The number of typed donors differed by locus: roughly 629-630 for A, B, C, DRB1 and DQB1; about 520 for DQA1; some 610 for DPA1; and roughly 470 for DPB1. A handful of DR-DQ haplotypes were handled as single units for association and clustering because linkage in the cohort was strong. Across some 400 genotyped donors of the cohort, an average of roughly 230,000 unique TCR beta nucleotide sequences per donor were sequenced, and approximately 17% of those sequences were non-productive.

Libraries were prepared through the immunoSEQ multiplex PCR assay. For the multiplex PCR, a mixture combining 60 forward primers for TCR Vbeta segments and 13 reverse primers for TCR Jbeta segments was used. A multiplex PCR assay on genomic DNA amplified the CDR3 region of rearranged TCR beta genes. The Illumina HiSeq System was used to sequence the amplified TCR beta libraries as 87-base-pair reads. Under the source paper's analysis protocol: A later analysis tallied roughly 76 million unique TCR beta chains across the 640 or so repertoires, and about 12 million of those chains were shared by two or more donors. Raw reads were error-corrected and collapsed into unique sequences with a nearest-neighbor algorithm that merged closely related sequences to remove PCR and sequencing errors. V, D and J gene segments were assigned by aligning CDR3 sequences to IMGT reference sequences. For a sequence to be retained, a match of at least six nucleotides was required to both a V gene segment and a J gene segment. A rearrangement counted as productive if the CDR3 had no stop codons and remained in frame with V and J, and every other rearrangement counted as non-productive. CDR3 was defined according to IMGT convention as the region running from the second conserved V-encoded cysteine to the conserved J-encoded phenylalanine. In an earlier analysis of around 640 of the donors, sequences lacking an unambiguous match to a single V gene segment were excluded. An earlier analysis of fewer than 750 of the donors classified V segments as functional when productive rearrangements were above 56.7% and as segregating when the standard deviation between donors was above 5%. A statistical classification framework was built for diagnosing cytomegalovirus status from the catalog of TCR beta chain sequences. In a later analysis, TCR nucleotide sequences were compared against IMGT/GENE-DB human TR gene sequences so that V and J genes could be assigned. In a later analysis, CDR3 sequences and most-parsimonious VDJ recombination scenarios were assigned using the TCRdist pipeline. A later analysis defined each TCR beta chain by its CDR3 amino acid sequence plus V-gene family, and excluded reads lacking a unique V-gene family. To address suspected cross-contamination and a sequencing artifact, a later analysis removed a few hundred highly shared, low-generation-probability nucleotide sequences. For each public chain, a later analysis derived a clonal expansion index from normalized ranks of inferred template counts within each repertoire. A later analysis computed generation probabilities with a VDJ recombination model fitted to out-of-frame rearrangements, and checked the results against IGoR. In a later analysis, hypergeometric tests were used to score TCR-TCR, TCR-HLA and TCR-CMV co-occurrence, with a repertoire-size bias correction applied to TCR pairs. False discovery rates were estimated in a later analysis by permuting HLA or CMV assignments 20 times. A later analysis grouped co-occurring TCRs with DBSCAN, adding TCRdist sequence similarity when clustering within HLA-allele-positive subsets. Repertoires with fewer than 30,000 or more than 120,000 public chains were left out of co-occurrence clustering, as were about 5 repertoires with anomalous nucleotide sharing. TCRdb took over this immuneACCESS table, retaining in-frame rearrangements with V and J assigned. Such tables are incomplete; in checked studies, under half of the missing clones stem from an unresolved V gene, and the remainder is unexplained. D and trimming were read from the DNA, whereas the V and J calls and clone size are those reported in that table. In this sample the table shows about 130,000 clones, more than 60% of which occur a single time. The top ten clones comprise less than 2.5% of the sample.

V is shortened by 4 bases, J by 6 bases, and the region joining them spans 12 bases. In the germline V gene (reference sequence), CDR1 corresponds to LNHDA and CDR2 to SQIVND. The CDR3 spans 14 residues, from the cysteine through the phenylalanine. Of the read, only the CDR3 DNA is kept; its 42 bases are in frame from base 1. With regard to this clone: No cognate antigen has been identified for it. No much larger clonotype is one base removed from it; base qualities were not supplied.

The cohort comprised around 690 healthy bone marrow donors. Cohort members were all nominally healthy when sampled, although unrecorded immune exposures were likely present. The donor tested CMV seropositive, placing the donor among the 250 to 350 seropositive members of the cohort. A peripheral blood sample was collected from each donor, and TCR beta sequencing was performed on peripheral blood mononuclear cells. Genomic DNA extraction from the blood cell samples was performed with the Qiagen DNeasy Blood Extraction Kit. What the study reported, not specific to this receptor: Linkage disequilibrium might explain the correlated functional status among segregating V segments, but an unknown experimental factor could not be excluded. Sequencing depth was assumed to be roughly uniform across donors in the presence/absence analyses, though that assumption may not hold. The authors suggested that the approach could potentially be generalized to other disease states and immunological phenotypes. According to a later analysis, TCR association rates differed among HLA loci, with DRB1 alleles showing the most associated TCRs and HLA-C alleles showing the fewest. Assigning TCR associations to individual alleles was difficult when HLA alleles, especially DR and DQ, strongly co-occurred. In a later analysis, HLA-associated TCR beta chains showed more clonal expansion and lower generation probabilities than non-associated chains that were equally common. CMV serostatus was the only immune exposure information available for the cohort. An association between a missense DCLRE1C variant and V-gene and J-gene trimming of TCR beta chains was found in a later genetic analysis and replicated in an independent cohort. The study listed 170 or so TCR beta chains as associated with cytomegalovirus. In a later analysis, 16,951 TCR beta sequences were associated with specific HLA alleles at a false discovery rate of 0.05. A cluster of highly shared sequence variants was judged likely to be a technical artifact of the sequencing pipeline. Compared with the 666-donor mean, donors in an Asian-associated ancestry cluster had fewer N-insertions in productive TCRs, according to a later genetic analysis. While some public TCRs were present in many individuals, most TCR sequences turned up only very rarely across donors. A further reported finding was that TCR beta sequences accurately predicted the HLA-A and HLA-B alleles for most subjects in the first cohort. Some IMGT-functional V segments, including TRBV6-2 and TRBV6-3, could not be distinguished by the 87-base-pair reads and were therefore excluded. Because HLA typing was unavailable for some donors at each locus, only the typed subset was used in association tests. Over 15 rarely observed V segments, including chromosome 9 orphons, were excluded from the earlier analysis of 550 to 700 of the donors because counts were too low. In a later analysis, several top co-occurrence clusters were reported to appear linked to parvovirus B19, influenza, CMV and Epstein-Barr virus. According to a later analysis, most CMV-associated TCR beta chains appeared to be HLA-restricted, and the HLA associations seemed to be driven largely by CMV exposure. Cytomegalovirus status was reported to be diagnosed by the classifier with high specificity and sensitivity in both the original and validation cohorts. Three of the identified cytomegalovirus-associated TCR beta chains were confirmed in vitro to be specific for cytomegalovirus antigens. The cohort was sequenced for TCR beta chains only, and without alpha or paired-chain data the features that could be detected were limited. Broadly in line with IMGT annotations, most TCR beta V segments showed up in productive rearrangements about 87% or about 30% of the time in an earlier analysis of approximately 640 of the donors.

The receptor was isolated from a woman aged 35 to 49 in good health and CMV-seropositive. Recombination connected TRBV19 to TRBJ2-2, with TRBD1 perhaps the D gene, on 6 matching bases. The sample consisted of PBMCs. The CDR3 in this case is CASSTYRVAGELFF. The DNA reads TGTGCCAGTAGTACGTACAGGGTGGCCGGGGAGCTGTTTTTT.